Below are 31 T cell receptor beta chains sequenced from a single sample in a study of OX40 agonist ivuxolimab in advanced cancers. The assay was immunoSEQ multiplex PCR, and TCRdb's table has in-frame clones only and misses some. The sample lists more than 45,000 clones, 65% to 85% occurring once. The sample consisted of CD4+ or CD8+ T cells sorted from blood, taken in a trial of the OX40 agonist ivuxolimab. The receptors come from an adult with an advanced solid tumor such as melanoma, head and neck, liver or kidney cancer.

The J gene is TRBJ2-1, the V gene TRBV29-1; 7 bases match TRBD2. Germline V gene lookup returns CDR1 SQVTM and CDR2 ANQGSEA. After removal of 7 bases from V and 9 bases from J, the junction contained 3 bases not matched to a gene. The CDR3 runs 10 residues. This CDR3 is CSGGEGEQFF. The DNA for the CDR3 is TGCAGCGGTGGGGAGGGTGAGCAGTTCTTC.

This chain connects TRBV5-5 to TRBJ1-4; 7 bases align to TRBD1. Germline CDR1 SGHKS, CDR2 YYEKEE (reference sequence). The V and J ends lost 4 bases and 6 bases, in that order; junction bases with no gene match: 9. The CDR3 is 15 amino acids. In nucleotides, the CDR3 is TGTGCCAGCAGCCCACCCGGGACAGAATATGAAAAACTGTTTTTT. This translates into CASSPPGTEYEKLFF.

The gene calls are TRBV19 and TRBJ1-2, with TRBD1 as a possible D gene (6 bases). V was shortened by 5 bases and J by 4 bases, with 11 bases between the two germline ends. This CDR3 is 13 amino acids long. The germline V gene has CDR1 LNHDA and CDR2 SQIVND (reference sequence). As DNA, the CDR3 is TGTGCCAGTAGTCCAAACAGGGCCTATGGCTACACCTTC. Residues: CASSPNRAYGYTF. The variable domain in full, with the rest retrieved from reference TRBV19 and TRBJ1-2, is DGGITQSPKYLFRKEGQNVTLSCEQNLNHDAMYWYRQDPGQGLRLIYYSQIVNDFQKGDIAEGYSVSREKKESFPLTVTSAQKNPTAFYLCASSPNRAYGYTFGSGTRLTVV.

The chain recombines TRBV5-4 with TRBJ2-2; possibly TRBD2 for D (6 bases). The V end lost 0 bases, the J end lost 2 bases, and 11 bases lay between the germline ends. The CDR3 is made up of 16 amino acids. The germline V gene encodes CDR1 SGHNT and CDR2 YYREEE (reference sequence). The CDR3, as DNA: TGTGCCAGCAGCTTGGACCCGGGAGTAAACACCGGGGAGCTGTTTTTT. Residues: CASSLDPGVNTGELFF. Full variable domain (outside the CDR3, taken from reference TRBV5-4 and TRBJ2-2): ETGVTQSPTHLIKTRGQQVTLRCSSQSGHNTVSWYQQALGQGPQFIFQYYREEENGRGNFPPRFSGLQFPNYSSELNVNALELDDSALYLCASSLDPGVNTGELFFGEGSRLTVL.

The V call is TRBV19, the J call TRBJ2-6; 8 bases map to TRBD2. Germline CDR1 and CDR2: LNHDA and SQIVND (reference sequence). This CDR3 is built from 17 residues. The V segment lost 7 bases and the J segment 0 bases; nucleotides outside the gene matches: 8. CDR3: CASNAGLVTSGANVLTF. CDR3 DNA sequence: TGTGCCAGTAATGCGGGACTAGTGACCTCTGGGGCCAACGTCCTGACTTTC.

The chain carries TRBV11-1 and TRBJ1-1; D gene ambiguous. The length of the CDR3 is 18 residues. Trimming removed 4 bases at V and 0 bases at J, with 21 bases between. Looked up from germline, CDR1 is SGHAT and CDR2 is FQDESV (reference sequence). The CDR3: CASSSWSFSPDMNTEAFF. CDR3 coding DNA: TGTGCCAGCAGCTCGTGGTCCTTCAGCCCAGACATGAACACTGAAGCTTTCTTT.

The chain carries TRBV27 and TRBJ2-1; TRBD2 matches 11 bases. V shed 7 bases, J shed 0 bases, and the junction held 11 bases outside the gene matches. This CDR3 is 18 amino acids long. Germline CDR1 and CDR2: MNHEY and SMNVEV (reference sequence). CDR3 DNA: TGTGCCAGCACCGTCAGGCTAGCGGGAGGACTCTCCTACAATGAGCAGTTCTTC. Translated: CASTVRLAGGLSYNEQFF.

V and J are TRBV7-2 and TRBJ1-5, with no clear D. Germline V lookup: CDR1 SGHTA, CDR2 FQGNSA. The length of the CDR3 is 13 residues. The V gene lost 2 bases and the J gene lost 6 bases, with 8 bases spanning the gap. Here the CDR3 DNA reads TGTGCCAGCAGCTTAAGTTTTGGTCAGCCCCAGCATTTT. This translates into CASSLSFGQPQHF. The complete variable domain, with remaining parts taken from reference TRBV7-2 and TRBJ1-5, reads GAGVSQSPSNKVTEKGKDVELRCDPISGHTALYWYRQSLGQGLEFLIYFQGNSAPDKSGLPSDRFSAERTGGSVSTLTIQRTQQEDSAVYLCASSLSFGQPQHFGDGTRLSIL.

The CDR3 loop is CSAGLDYEQYF. CDR3 DNA: TGCAGTGCCGGGTTGGATTACGAGCAGTACTTC. The chain employs TRBV20-1 and TRBJ2-7; no clear D. V lost 6 bases and J lost 4, with 10 bases in between. This CDR3 has 11 residues. Germline V gives CDR1 DFQATT, CDR2 SNEGSKA (reference sequence).

The CDR3 nucleotides are TGTGCCAGCAGCTTAGGCGGAGACTATGGCTACACCTTC. It translates to CASSLGGDYGYTF. The chain combines TRBV7-2 with TRBJ1-2; D ambiguous. Trimming took 1 base from V and 3 from J, leaving 6 bases between them. The CDR3 covers 13 residues. In germline, CDR1 is SGHTA, CDR2 FQGNSA.

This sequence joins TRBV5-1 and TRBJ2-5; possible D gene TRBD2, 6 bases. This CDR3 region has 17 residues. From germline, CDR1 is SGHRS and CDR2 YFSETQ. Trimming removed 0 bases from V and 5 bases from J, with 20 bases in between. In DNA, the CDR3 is TGCGCCAGCAGCTTGGCCCCCCGGGGTAGCGGTCTGGAGACCCAGTACTTC. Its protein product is CASSLAPRGSGLETQYF.

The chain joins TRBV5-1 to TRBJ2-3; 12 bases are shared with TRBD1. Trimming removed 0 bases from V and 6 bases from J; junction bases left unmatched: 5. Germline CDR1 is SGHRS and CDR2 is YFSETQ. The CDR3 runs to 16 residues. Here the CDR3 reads CASSLEGQGARDTQYF. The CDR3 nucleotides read TGCGCCAGCAGCTTGGAGGGACAGGGGGCGAGGGATACGCAGTATTTT.

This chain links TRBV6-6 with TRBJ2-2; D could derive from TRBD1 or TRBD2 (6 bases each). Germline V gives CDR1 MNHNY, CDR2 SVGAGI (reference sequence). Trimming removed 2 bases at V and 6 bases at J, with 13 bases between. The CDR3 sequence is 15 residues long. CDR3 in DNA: TGTGCCAGCAGTTACCGGGGGCTGGGGTCCGGGGAGCTGTTTTTT. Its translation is CASSYRGLGSGELFF.

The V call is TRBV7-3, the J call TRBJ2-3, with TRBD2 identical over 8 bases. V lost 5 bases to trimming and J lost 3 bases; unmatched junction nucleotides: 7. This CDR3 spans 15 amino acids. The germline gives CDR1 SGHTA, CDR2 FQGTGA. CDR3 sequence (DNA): TGTGCCAGCAGCCCAAGCGGGAGAAAGACAGATACGCAGTATTTT. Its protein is CASSPSGRKTDTQYF.

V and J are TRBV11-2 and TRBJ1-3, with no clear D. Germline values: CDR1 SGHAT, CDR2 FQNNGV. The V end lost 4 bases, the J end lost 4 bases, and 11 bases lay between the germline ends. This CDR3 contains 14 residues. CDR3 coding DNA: TGTGCCAGCAGCTCCACTATATCGGGAAACACCATATATTTT. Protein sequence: CASSSTISGNTIYF.

The CDR3 bases are TGTGCCAGTAGTATAGACAGGGACAGAGATACGCAGTATTTT. This gives the protein CASSIDRDRDTQYF. The J gene is TRBJ2-3, the V gene TRBV19; TRBD1 matches 7 bases. This CDR3 region has 14 residues. J gave up 5 bases and V 0 bases, and 2 bases lay outside the gene matches. In germline, CDR1 is LNHDA, CDR2 SQIVND (reference sequence).

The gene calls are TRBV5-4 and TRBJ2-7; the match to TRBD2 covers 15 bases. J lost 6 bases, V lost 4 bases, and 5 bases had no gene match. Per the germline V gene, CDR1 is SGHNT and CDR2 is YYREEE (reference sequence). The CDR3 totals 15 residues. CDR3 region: CASSRTSGGAFEQYF. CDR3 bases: TGTGCCAGCAGCAGGACTAGCGGGGGGGCCTTCGAGCAGTACTTC.

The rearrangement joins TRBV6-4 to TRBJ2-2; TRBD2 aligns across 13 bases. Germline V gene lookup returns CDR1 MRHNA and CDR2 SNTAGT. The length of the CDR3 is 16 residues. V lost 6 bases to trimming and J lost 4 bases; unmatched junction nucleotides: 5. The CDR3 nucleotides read TGTGCCAGCAGCGGACTAGCGGGGGCAGGCACCGGGGAGCTGTTTTTT. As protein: CASSGLAGAGTGELFF.

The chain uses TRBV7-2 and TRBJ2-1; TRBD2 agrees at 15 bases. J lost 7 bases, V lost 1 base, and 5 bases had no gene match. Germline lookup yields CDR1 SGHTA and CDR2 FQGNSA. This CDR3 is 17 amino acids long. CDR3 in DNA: TGTGCCAGCAGCTTAGACAGGACTAGCGGGAGGGGGAATGAGCAGTTCTTC. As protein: CASSLDRTSGRGNEQFF.

The CDR3 DNA reads TGTGCCAGTAGTATTGACAGGGGGCCTCTAGCCAAAAACATTCAGTACTTC. This sequence encodes CASSIDRGPLAKNIQYF. This sequence joins TRBV19 and TRBJ2-4; 10 bases map to TRBD1. V dropped 3 bases and J dropped 0; count of bases not matched to a gene: 5. Germline CDR1 is LNHDA and CDR2 is SQIVND (reference sequence). The CDR3 consists of 17 residues.

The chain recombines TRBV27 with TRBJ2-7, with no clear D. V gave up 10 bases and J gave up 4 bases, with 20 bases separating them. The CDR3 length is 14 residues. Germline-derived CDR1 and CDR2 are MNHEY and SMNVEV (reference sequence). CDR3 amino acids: CATSRSFPEYEQYF. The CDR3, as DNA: TGTGCCACCTCAAGGTCGTTCCCCGAATACGAGCAGTACTTC.

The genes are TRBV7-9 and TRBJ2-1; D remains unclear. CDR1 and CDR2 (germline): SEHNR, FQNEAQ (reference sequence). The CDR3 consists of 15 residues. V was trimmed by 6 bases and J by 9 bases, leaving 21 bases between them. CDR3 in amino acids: CASSHSPGFSAEQFF. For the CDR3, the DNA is TGTGCCAGCAGTCATAGCCCAGGATTTTCGGCTGAGCAGTTCTTC.

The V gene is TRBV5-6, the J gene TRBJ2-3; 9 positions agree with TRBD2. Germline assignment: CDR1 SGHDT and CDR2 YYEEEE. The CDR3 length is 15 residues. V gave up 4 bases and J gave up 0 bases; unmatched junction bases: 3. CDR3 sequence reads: CASSRLAGSTDTQYF. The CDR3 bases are TGTGCCAGCAGCCGCCTAGCGGGGAGCACAGATACGCAGTATTTT.

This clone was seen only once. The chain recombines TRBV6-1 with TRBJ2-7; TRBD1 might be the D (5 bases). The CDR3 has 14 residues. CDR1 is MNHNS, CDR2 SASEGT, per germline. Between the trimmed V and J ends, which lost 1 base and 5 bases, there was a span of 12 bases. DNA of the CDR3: TGTGCCAGCAGTGAAGGGGGCGACAGTAACGAGCAGTACTTC. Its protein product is CASSEGGDSNEQYF.

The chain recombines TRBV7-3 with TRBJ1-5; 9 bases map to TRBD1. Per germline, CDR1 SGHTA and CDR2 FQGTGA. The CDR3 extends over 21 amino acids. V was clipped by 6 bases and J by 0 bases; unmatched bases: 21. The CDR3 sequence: CASSWTGARVCHDYSNQPQHF. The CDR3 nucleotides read TGTGCCAGCAGTTGGACAGGGGCACGAGTCTGCCATGATTATAGCAATCAGCCCCAGCATTTT.

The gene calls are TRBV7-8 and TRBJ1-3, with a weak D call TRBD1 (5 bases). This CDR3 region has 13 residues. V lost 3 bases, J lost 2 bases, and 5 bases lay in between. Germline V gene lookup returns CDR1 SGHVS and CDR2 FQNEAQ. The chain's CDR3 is CASSLTAGNTIYF. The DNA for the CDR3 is TGTGCCAGCAGCTTGACAGCTGGAAACACCATATATTTT.

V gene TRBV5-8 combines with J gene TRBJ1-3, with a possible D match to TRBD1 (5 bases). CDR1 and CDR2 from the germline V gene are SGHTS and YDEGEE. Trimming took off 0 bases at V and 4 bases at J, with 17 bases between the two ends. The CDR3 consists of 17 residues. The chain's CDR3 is CASSLARFGGTGNTIYF. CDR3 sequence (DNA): TGTGCCAGCAGCTTGGCCCGGTTTGGGGGAACGGGAAACACCATATATTTT. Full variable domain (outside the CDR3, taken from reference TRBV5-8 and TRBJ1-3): EAGVTQSPTHLIKTRGQQATLRCSPISGHTSVYWYQQALGLGLQFLLWYDEGEERNRGNFPPRFSGRQFPNYSSELNVNALELEDSALYLCASSLARFGGTGNTIYFGEGSWLTVV.

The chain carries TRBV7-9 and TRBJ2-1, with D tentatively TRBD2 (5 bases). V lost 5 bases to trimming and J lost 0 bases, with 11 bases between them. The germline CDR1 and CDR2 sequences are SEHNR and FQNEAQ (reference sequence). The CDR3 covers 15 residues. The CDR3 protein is CASSRPGSSYNEQFF. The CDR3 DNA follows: TGTGCCAGCAGCCGACCGGGAAGCTCCTACAATGAGCAGTTCTTC.

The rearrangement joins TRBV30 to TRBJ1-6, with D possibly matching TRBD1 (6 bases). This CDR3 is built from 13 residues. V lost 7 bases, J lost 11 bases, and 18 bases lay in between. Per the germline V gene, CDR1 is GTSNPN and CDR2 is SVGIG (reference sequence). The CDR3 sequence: CAYLKQGAPPLHF. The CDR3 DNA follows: TGTGCCTACTTGAAACAGGGTGCACCACCCCTCCACTTT.

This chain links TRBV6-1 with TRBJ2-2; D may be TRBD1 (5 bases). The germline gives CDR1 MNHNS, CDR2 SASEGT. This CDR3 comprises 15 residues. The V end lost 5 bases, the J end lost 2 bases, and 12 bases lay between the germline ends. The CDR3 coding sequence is TGTGCCAGCAGTAGGCTTCAGGGAAACACCGGGGAGCTGTTTTTT. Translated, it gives CASSRLQGNTGELFF.

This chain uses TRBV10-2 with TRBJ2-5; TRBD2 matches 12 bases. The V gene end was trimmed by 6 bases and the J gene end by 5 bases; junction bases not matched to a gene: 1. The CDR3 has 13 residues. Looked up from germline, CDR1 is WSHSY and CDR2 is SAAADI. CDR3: CASRGLAGETQYF. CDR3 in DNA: TGCGCCAGCAGGGGACTAGCGGGTGAGACCCAGTACTTC.